This TCR beta chain was obtained from a study of blood T cell repertoires in COVID-19. Sequencing used immunoSEQ multiplex PCR; TCRdb keeps in-frame clones, though not all of them. The repertoire has 400,000 to 450,000 clones, 70% to 90% of them found once; the top ten carry under 2%. The germline gives CDR1 SGHDT, CDR2 YYEEEE. V dropped 0 bases and J dropped 6 bases, with 6 bases sitting between them. This CDR3 has 13 residues. The sample was peripheral blood. The TCR originated in a woman aged 40 to 50 with COVID-19, enrolled during active disease. V usage is TRBV5-6 and J usage is TRBJ2-2; D gene unclear. For the CDR3, the DNA is TGTGCCAGCAGCTTGGTCTCCCCCGGGGAGCTGTTTTTT. It encodes CASSLVSPGELFF. Filled out from reference TRBV5-6 and TRBJ2-2, the complete variable domain reads DAGVTQSPTHLIKTRGQQVTLRCSPKSGHDTVSWYQQALGQGPQFIFQYYEEEERQRGNFPDRFSGHQFPNYSSELNVNALLLGDSALYLCASSLVSPGELFFGEGSRLTVL.